This T cell receptor (beta chain) was retrieved from a study of OX40 agonist ivuxolimab in advanced cancers. The CDR3 has 15 amino acids. The germline gives CDR1 MNHEY, CDR2 SMNVEV (reference sequence). With 5 bases clipped from V and 7 bases from J, the junction kept 7 bases outside the gene matches. Using immunoSEQ multiplex PCR, the repertoire was profiled, and TCRdb retains in-frame clones only, with some absent. Here the sample spans more than 50,000 clones, 79% being singletons. J is TRBJ1-5 and V is TRBV27; TRBD1 matches at 11 bases. Sequencing used CD4+ or CD8+ T cells sorted from blood, obtained in a trial of the OX40 agonist ivuxolimab. The clonotype comes from an adult with an advanced solid tumor such as melanoma, head and neck, liver or kidney cancer. CDR3 nucleotides: TGTGCCAGCAGTGAGGACAGGGGGCCGGAGCAGCCCCAGCATTTT. It yields the protein CASSEDRGPEQPQHF.